This TCR beta chain was retrieved from a study of T cells in Graves' hyperthyroidism and ophthalmopathy. Study-wide findings and caveats: Expanded thyroid clonotypes (above 0.001) were mostly also found in blood.

Diagnosis of hyperthyroidism was new in patients aged 18 to 65, and its duration was under 2 months. Germline V gives CDR1 MNHNY, CDR2 SVGAGI (reference sequence). This CDR3 contains 16 residues. V lost 5 bases to trimming and J lost 3 bases, with 17 bases between them. Of note for this clonotype: The target antigen is unknown.

There were TCR beta CDR3 regions amplified from RNA transcripts. The TCR CDR3 was amplified in a first-round RT-PCR using the HTBI primer set. TCRdb called the multiplex PCR reads again in MiXCR, with one record for every CDR3 protein. The sample has about 610,000 distinct CDR3 sequences, 40% to 55% seen once. Specimen: peripheral blood or thyroid tissue (not recorded which). The sequence came from a young woman with Graves' hyperthyroidism. The genes are TRBV6-6 and TRBJ2-1; tentative D call: TRBD2 (5 bases). CDR3 sequence reads: CASSREAARGYNEQFF. The CDR3 nucleotides are TGTGCCAGCAGTCGTGAAGCGGCTCGTGGCTACAATGAGCAGTTCTTC.